This T cell receptor (beta chain) comes out of a study of cytomegalovirus exposure and HLA in healthy donors (dated by TCRdb to about 2017). Background on the whole study: According to a later analysis, the 110 or so validation repertoires were produced on the same platform as the 666 repertoires of the first cohort. The study was designed to test whether signatures of past pathogen exposure could be identified by cataloging public T cell receptors. A separate validation cohort of 90 to 150 different subjects was used in addition to the approximately 640-subject first cohort. To predict cytomegalovirus infection status, the study brought together high-throughput TCR immunosequencing, statistical association of individual TCRs with disease status, and machine learning.

Receptor libraries were prepared by the immunoSEQ multiplex PCR assay. The paper's processing steps were these. A statistical classification framework was built for diagnosing cytomegalovirus status from the catalog of TCR beta chain sequences. TCRdb carries this immuneACCESS record with in-frame sequences only. Its versions omit some clonotypes, under half of them owing to an unresolved V gene in the studies checked, with the rest unexplained. The V and J calls and clone size come from that table; D and trimming were worked out from the DNA. This sample comprises 100,000 to 150,000 clones, around nine tenths of them detected only once. The top ten constitute approximately 1.3% of the sample. The CDR3 covers 16 residues, taking in both the cysteine and the phenylalanine. Solely the CDR3 DNA is kept, with 48 bases framed from the first base. V trim: 0 bases; J trim: 7 bases; unmatched bases: 8. Based on the germline V gene, the CDR1 and CDR2 sequences are SGDLS and YYNGEE.

The donors belonged to the validation cohort of around 120 subjects, which was separate from the roughly 680-subject first cohort. Findings and caveats that apply to the study as a whole: Most TCR sequences were observed very rarely across donors, whereas some public TCRs were present in many individuals. The authors suggested that the approach could potentially be generalized to other disease states and immunological phenotypes. A later analysis found that TCRs clustered in the first cohort also tended to co-occur in the 120 validation repertoires, with approximately 95% of cluster scores above 0. The classifier was reported to diagnose cytomegalovirus status with high specificity and sensitivity in both the original and validation cohorts. The study gave a list of about 160 TCR beta chains associated with cytomegalovirus. A later analysis had no HLA typing for the validation cohort, so co-occurrence there was scored across all 110 or so repertoires. Three of the identified cytomegalovirus-associated TCR beta chains were confirmed in vitro to be specific for cytomegalovirus antigens.

In regard to this clone: The antigen this receptor binds is unknown. Qualities for individual bases were not recorded, and no much larger clone is one base off.

The sequenced sample consisted of PBMCs. This sequence uses TRBV9 and TRBJ2-1; 9 junctional bases match TRBD2. The sequence was collected from a man aged 25-45 years in good health and CMV-seronegative. The DNA reads as follows: TGTGCCAGCAGCGTAGATTTAGCGGGAGCTTGGAATGAGCAGTTCTTC. This sequence encodes CASSVDLAGAWNEQFF.